Sequencing of this TCR beta chain was carried out in a study of blood T cell repertoires in COVID-19. As for the study in general: The origin of the acute and convalescent COVID-19 samples was the United States, Italy and Spain. PBMCs, B-cell-depleted T cells, or T cells were the source of the cDNA or gDNA that made up the material.

Libraries were prepared by immunoSEQ multiplex PCR; TCRdb keeps only in-frame clonotypes and omits some of them. Of 88,000 or so clones in the sample, around nine tenths were seen once. Between the trimmed V and J ends, which lost 5 bases and 0 bases, there was a span of 12 bases. The CDR3 totals 15 residues. Germline lookup yields CDR1 MRHNA and CDR2 SNTAGT. The source of this sequence is a man aged 60-69 years with acute or convalescent COVID-19. The V gene is TRBV6-4, the J gene TRBJ2-3, with TRBD2 as a possible D gene (7 bases). The sequenced sample consisted of peripheral blood. Here the CDR3 DNA reads TGTGCCAGCAGTAAGGGGGGGACTAGCACAGATACGCAGTATTTT. It yields the protein CASSKGGTSTDTQYF.